The rows below give T cell receptor beta chains drawn from one sample of a study of cytomegalovirus exposure and HLA in healthy donors. This table comes from immunoSEQ multiplex PCR, and its TCRdb copy is limited to in-frame clones, with some not included. This table holds 150,000 or so clones, less than 80% found once. Sample: PBMCs. The receptors derive from a man under 40 in good health and CMV-seronegative. The CDR3 runs from the conserved cysteine through the conserved F or W. D genes are given only for firm matches. Rows may omit the clone size; those that give it use once, few, many or a size class.

>NA|TRBV19|TRBD1|TRBJ1-5
CASSITHRGGQPQHF
TGTGCCAGTAGTATAACACACAGGGGGGGTCAGCCCCAGCATTTT
>few|TRBV13|TRBD2|TRBJ2-6
CASSSEGRAFGANVLTF
TGTGCCAGCAGCTCCGAAGGGAGGGCTTTTGGGGCCAACGTCCTGACTTTC
>NA|TRBV30|TRBD2|TRBJ2-3
CAWRRTSGSTDTQYF
TGTGCCTGGAGACGGACTAGCGGTAGCACAGATACGCAGTATTTT
>NA|TRBV5-1|NA|TRBJ1-1
CASSLLPGVNTEAFF
TGCGCCAGCAGCTTGCTCCCAGGGGTGAACACTGAAGCTTTCTTT
>NA|TRBV2|NA|TRBJ2-2
CASTNRDTGELFF
TGTGCCAGCACCAACAGGGACACCGGGGAGCTGTTTTTT
>NA|TRBV5-1|TRBD2|TRBJ2-5
CASSSRTSYSIGGTQYF
TGCGCCAGCAGCTCCCGGACTAGCTACTCAATCGGAGGGACCCAGTACTTC
>NA|TRBV5-1|TRBD2|TRBJ2-3
CASSPASGSTDTQYF
TGCGCCAGCAGCCCCGCTAGCGGTAGCACAGATACGCAGTATTTT
>few|TRBV4-1|NA|TRBJ1-6
CASSQVQGIGSPLHF
TGCGCCAGCAGCCAAGTGCAGGGGATAGGTTCACCCCTCCACTTT
>NA|TRBV28|NA|TRBJ2-1
CASSLGVSPRFF
TGTGCCAGCAGTTTAGGAGTGAGCCCTCGGTTCTTC
>NA|TRBV28|NA|TRBJ2-5
CASSLRSLPKETQYF
TGTGCCAGCAGCCTGAGATCACTACCAAAAGAGACCCAGTACTTC
>NA|TRBV6-5|TRBD1|TRBJ2-7
CASNGQVLVREQYF
TGTGCCAGCAATGGACAGGTCCTCGTGAGAGAGCAGTACTTC
>NA|TRBV19|TRBD2|TRBJ2-2
CASLPGLAGGPPGELFF
TGTGCCAGTTTACCGGGACTAGCGGGGGGGCCCCCCGGGGAGCTGTTTTTT
>NA|TRBV19|NA|TRBJ1-5
CASSPYQGRQPQHF
TGTGCCAGTAGTCCCTATCAGGGTCGGCAGCCCCAGCATTTT
>few|TRBV7-6|NA|TRBJ2-3
CASSFGGLDTQYF
TGTGCCAGCAGCTTCGGGGGTCTCGATACGCAGTATTTT
>few|TRBV6-5|TRBD1|TRBJ2-3
CASSFRTGDYTDTQYF
TGTGCCAGCAGTTTTAGGACAGGGGACTACACAGATACGCAGTATTTT
>NA|TRBV13|TRBD2|TRBJ2-3
CASSLGSGGTTDTQYF
TGTGCCAGCAGCTTAGGGAGCGGGGGAACCACAGATACGCAGTATTTT
>NA|TRBV7-9|NA|TRBJ2-7
CASEVRPYEQHF
TGTGCCAGCGAGGTCCGACCCTACGAGCAGCACTTC
>NA|TRBV19|NA|TRBJ1-5
CASSIGPHSNQPQHF
TGTGCCAGTAGTATAGGGCCACATAGCAATCAGCCCCAGCATTTT
>NA|TRBV7-9|TRBD1|TRBJ1-2
CASSAGQGNYGYTF
TGTGCCAGCAGCGCAGGACAGGGTAACTATGGCTACACCTTC
>NA|TRBV23-1|NA|TRBJ1-5
CASTRTTTNQPQHF
TGCGCCAGTACCCGGACGACTACAAATCAGCCCCAGCATTTT
>NA|TRBV7-2|NA|TRBJ2-1
CASSLDRVNEQFF
TGTGCCAGCAGCTTAGACAGGGTCAATGAGCAGTTCTTC
>NA|TRBV7-2|TRBD2|TRBJ2-7
CASSLNSGGTEQYF
TGTGCCAGCAGCTTAAATAGCGGGGGAACCGAGCAGTACTTC
>NA|TRBV5-1|NA|TRBJ1-5
CASRRDVNQPQHF
TGCGCCAGCAGGAGGGATGTGAATCAGCCCCAGCATTTT
>NA|TRBV2|NA|TRBJ1-1
CASREDPATEAFF
TGTGCCAGCAGGGAGGACCCTGCGACTGAAGCTTTCTTT
>NA|TRBV25-1|TRBD1|TRBJ2-3
CASSPLRTGGTDTQYF
TGTGCCAGCAGTCCACTGAGGACAGGGGGAACAGATACGCAGTATTTT
>NA|TRBV18|NA|TRBJ1-2
CASSPSGEYGYTF
TGTGCCAGCTCACCATCAGGGGAGTACGGCTACACCTTC
>NA|TRBV28|TRBD1|TRBJ1-6
CAIKRTGLLNSPLHF
TGTGCCATCAAAAGGACAGGGCTTTTAAATTCACCCCTCCACTTT
>NA|TRBV7-6|NA|TRBJ2-7
CASSLVPGLDEQYF
TGTGCCAGCAGCTTAGTGCCGGGACTCGACGAGCAGTACTTC
>NA|TRBV6-5|TRBD1|TRBJ1-2
CASRDRNYGYTF
TGTGCCAGCAGGGACAGGAACTATGGCTACACCTTC
>NA|TRBV6-1|NA|TRBJ1-5
CASSEALGRGPQHF
TGTGCCAGCAGTGAAGCGCTTGGCAGGGGACCCCAGCATTTT
>NA|TRBV7-3|NA|TRBJ2-6
CASSPLFGANVLTF
TGTGCCAGCAGCCCTCTCTTTGGGGCCAACGTCCTGACTTTC
>NA|TRBV30|NA|TRBJ1-3
CAWSDRVDTIYF
TGTGCCTGGAGTGACAGGGTAGACACCATATATTTT
>NA|TRBV28|NA|TRBJ2-7
CASGGTELTYEQYF
TGTGCCAGCGGGGGGACAGAACTAACCTACGAGCAGTACTTC
>NA|TRBV10-3|NA|TRBJ1-1
CAISESAGTNTEAFF
TGTGCCATCAGTGAGTCCGCAGGAACGAACACTGAAGCTTTCTTT
>NA|TRBV19|TRBD1|TRBJ2-1
CATSPGTETYNEQFF
TGTGCCACCTCCCCCGGGACAGAAACTTACAATGAGCAGTTCTTC
>NA|TRBV6-5|NA|TRBJ1-2
CASSYTENYGYTF
TGTGCCAGCAGTTACACAGAAAACTATGGCTACACCTTC
>NA|TRBV4-3|NA|TRBJ2-1
CASSLQGGGVAGGNEQFF
TGCGCCAGCAGCCTCCAGGGGGGAGGGGTCGCGGGGGGCAATGAGCAGTTCTTC
>NA|TRBV4-2|NA|TRBJ1-3
CASSQDTGTGNTIYF
TGTGCCAGCAGCCAAGACACGGGGACTGGAAACACCATATATTTT
>NA|TRBV7-9|TRBD1|TRBJ1-2
CASSLGTELVNYGYTF
TGTGCCAGCAGCCTCGGGACAGAACTAGTTAACTATGGCTACACCTTC
>once|TRBV5-4|TRBD1|TRBJ2-1
CASSTGQGDPRNEQFF
TGTGCCAGCAGCACCGGACAGGGGGACCCTCGCAATGAGCAGTTCTTC
>NA|TRBV30|TRBD1|TRBJ1-6
CAWRGTGDSPLHF
TGTGCCTGGAGGGGGACAGGGGATTCACCCCTCCACTTT
>NA|TRBV6-5|NA|TRBJ1-1
CASSYSGRANTEAFF
TGTGCCAGCAGTTACTCGGGCAGGGCGAACACTGAAGCTTTCTTT
>NA|TRBV5-1|NA|TRBJ2-7
CASSLVQGGYEQYF
TGCGCCAGCAGCTTGGTTCAGGGGGGCTACGAGCAGTACTTC
>NA|TRBV2|NA|TRBJ2-3
CASSRDTTPSTDTQYF
TGTGCCAGCAGTAGGGACACGACTCCTAGCACAGATACGCAGTATTTT
>NA|TRBV19|NA|TRBJ1-2
CATWGGRWNGYTF
TGTGCCACCTGGGGGGGGAGATGGAATGGCTACACCTTC